This section outlines one TCR beta chain sequence together with its context. Its antigen is currently unknown. Germline CDR1 reads SNHLY; CDR2 reads FYNNEI. The CDR3 runs 15 residues. V shed 8 bases, J shed 6 bases, and the junction held 12 bases outside the gene matches. This sample's time point: pre-sensitization, week 0. As for treatment: therapeutic diphenylcyclopropenone sensitization with weekly scalp DPC. The total RNA was obtained from whole blood that was not fractionated. TCRdb fed the RACE reads into MiXCR, producing one record per CDR3 protein. The table has approximately 50,000 distinct CDR3 sequences, approximately 9.6% seen once. The sample is drawn from a study of human T cells and chemical hapten exposure. Study details: The upper back received 0.01% DPC by patch testing, with results read at 6 days. Alopecia areata, totalis or universalis was found in mostly female patients.

The study, taken as a whole, reports: TCRs above 1 in 1000 frequency did not change with DPC sensitization. Patch test score tracked positively with PT1 expanded TCR counts.

The chain combines TRBV2 with TRBJ2-3; 9 nucleotides match TRBD2. The sequencing here drew on whole blood, taken in connection with sensitization to the hapten diphenylcyclopropenone (DPC). The receptor comes from a woman in her 30s with alopecia areata. Some clones in this sample may be carry-over from other donors' samples. CDR3 protein: CASSPSGGSTDTQYF. The CDR3 DNA is TGTGCCAGCTCCCCCAGCGGGGGGTCAACCGATACGCAGTATTTT.